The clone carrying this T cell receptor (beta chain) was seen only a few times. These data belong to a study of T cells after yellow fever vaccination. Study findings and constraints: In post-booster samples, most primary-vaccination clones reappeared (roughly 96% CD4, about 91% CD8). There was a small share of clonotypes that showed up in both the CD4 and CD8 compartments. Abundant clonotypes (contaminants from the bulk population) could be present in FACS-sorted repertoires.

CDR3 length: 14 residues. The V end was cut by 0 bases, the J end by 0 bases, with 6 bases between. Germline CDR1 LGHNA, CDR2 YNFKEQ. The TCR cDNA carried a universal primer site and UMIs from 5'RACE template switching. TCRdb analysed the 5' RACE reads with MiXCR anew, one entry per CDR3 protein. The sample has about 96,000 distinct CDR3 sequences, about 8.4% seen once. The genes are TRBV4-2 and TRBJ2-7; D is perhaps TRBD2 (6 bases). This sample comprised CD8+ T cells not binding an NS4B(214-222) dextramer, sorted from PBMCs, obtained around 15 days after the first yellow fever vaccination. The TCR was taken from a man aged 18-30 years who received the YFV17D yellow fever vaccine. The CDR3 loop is CASSQEGGSYEQYF. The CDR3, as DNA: TGTGCCAGCAGCCAAGAGGGGGGCTCCTACGAGCAGTACTTC.